The clone carrying this T cell receptor beta chain was observed once. Its antigen is unknown. The sample is drawn from a study of long-term antiretroviral therapy in people with HIV. Study-level findings and limits: Blood sampling spanned 2004 to 2017, possibly under older ART regimens. Post-ART samples showed increased diversity that remained below transplant donor control levels.

Survey-level immunoSEQ v3.0 assays were run. The assay was immunoSEQ multiplex PCR, and TCRdb's table has in-frame clones only and misses some. The table records 16,000 or so clones, 77% of them present only once. The germline gives CDR1 LNHDA, CDR2 SQIVND (reference sequence). V was clipped by 2 bases and J by 6 bases, with 11 bases between them. This CDR3 spans 13 amino acids. The source material was unsorted PBMCs, sampled 2.1 years after starting antiretroviral therapy. The chain couples TRBV19 to TRBJ2-7, with D maybe TRBD2 (5 bases). This TCR derives from a man aged 35-49 years with HIV. The CDR3 bases are TGTGCCAGTAGTATATATAGCGAATCCGAGCAGTACTTC. Its protein is CASSIYSESEQYF.